This section outlines one T cell receptor (beta chain) sequence together with its context. Its cognate antigen is unknown. CDR1 is ENHRY, CDR2 SYGVKD, per germline. This CDR3 has 16 residues. The ends were cut back, 5 bases at V and 2 bases at J, with 17 bases in the middle. TCRdb's table, derived via immunoSEQ multiplex PCR, lists solely in-frame clones and lacks some. The sample consists of approximately 60,000 clones, approximately 52% of them appearing once. This specimen comes from a study of cytotoxic CD8 clonotypes in ibrutinib-treated CLL. Study overall: Sequenced samples delivered averages of roughly 260,000 productive templates and roughly 94,000 productive rearrangements.

Study-level points and caveats: At ibrutinib response, clonality increased, and at progression it declined back toward baseline.

The rearrangement links TRBV10-3 to TRBJ2-3; D is unresolved. This specimen consisted of PBMCs, obtained after 24 months of ibrutinib treatment. The sequence derives from a human donor with chronic lymphocytic leukemia. DNA of the CDR3: TGTGCCATCAGTATTAGACCCTCCTCAGCCACAGATACGCAGTATTTT. It yields the protein CAISIRPSSATDTQYF.